A single sample gave rise to the 22 T cell receptor beta chains below, sequenced in a study of STAT5B mutations in CD4+ large granular lymphocyte leukemia. TCRdb's table, derived via immunoSEQ multiplex PCR, lists solely in-frame clones and lacks some. Of about 24,000 clones detected, roughly 79% appear once; the ten largest clones hold over 0.4%. The specimen was CD4+ T cells from blood buffy coats. The receptors derive from a human donor in good health.

The chain links TRBV18 to TRBJ2-5, with D maybe TRBD1 (6 bases). CDR3 length: 15 residues. V shed 0 bases and J shed 5 bases, with 13 bases lying between them. The germline V gene has CDR1 KGHSH and CDR2 LQKENI. The CDR3 region has the DNA TGTGCCAGCTCACCACCGACAGGTTGGGGGGAGACCCAGTACTTC. Protein product: CASSPPTGWGETQYF.

J is TRBJ2-7 and V is TRBV7-2, with 7 bases that match TRBD1. This CDR3 is built from 13 residues. Trimming at V came to 5 bases and at J to 8 bases, leaving 9 bases not matched to a gene. CDR1 SGHTA and CDR2 FQGNSA come from the germline V gene. In DNA, the CDR3 is TGTGCCAGCAGCCGACAGGGCAATGTTAAGCAGTACTTC. This codes for CASSRQGNVKQYF.

The chain has TRBV11-2 and TRBJ2-3; 11 bases agree with TRBD2. This CDR3 is 16 amino acids long. Unmatched junction bases numbered 9, after V lost 5 bases and J lost 5 bases. CDR1 SGHAT and CDR2 FQNNGV come from the germline V gene. For the CDR3, the DNA is TGTGCCAGCAGCATCAATAGCGGGAGGGCCGGAGATACGCAGTATTTT. Protein product: CASSINSGRAGDTQYF.

V usage is TRBV11-1 and J usage is TRBJ2-6; a weak D match, TRBD2 (5 bases). Trimming shortened V by 6 bases and J by 1 base, and 10 bases separated the two germline ends. This CDR3 region has 15 residues. Germline CDR1 SGHAT, CDR2 FQDESV (reference sequence). The CDR3 protein is CASSFEGSGANVLTF. The DNA for the CDR3 is TGTGCCAGCAGTTTTGAGGGATCTGGGGCCAACGTCCTGACTTTC.

The chain combines TRBV9 with TRBJ2-1; 9 bases fit TRBD2. Germline loops: CDR1 SGDLS, CDR2 YYNGEE. V lost 0 bases and J lost 4; bases outside the gene matches: 8. This CDR3 comprises 17 residues. CDR3 sequence reads: CASSVEASGMQYNEQFF. Here the CDR3 DNA reads TGTGCCAGCAGCGTAGAGGCTAGCGGGATGCAATACAATGAGCAGTTCTTC. Together with reference TRBV9 and TRBJ2-1, the CDR3 gives the full variable domain: DSGVTQTPKHLITATGQRVTLRCSPRSGDLSVYWYQQSLDQGLQFLIQYYNGEERAKGNILERFSAQQFPDLHSELNLSSLELGDSALYFCASSVEASGMQYNEQFFGPGTRLTVL.

The rearrangement uses TRBV4-3 and TRBJ1-2; D unclear. Germline CDR1 LGHNA, CDR2 YSLEER. Trimming took 1 base from V and 0 from J, leaving 9 bases between them. The CDR3 contains 15 residues. The CDR3 DNA reads as TGCGCCAGCAGCCAAGGACATACAGCTAACTATGGCTACACCTTC. Translation: CASSQGHTANYGYTF.

The gene calls are TRBV4-2 and TRBJ2-4; TRBD2 matches at 7 bases. Trimming took 3 bases from V and 6 from J; bases not matched to a gene: 2. This CDR3 comprises 13 residues. The V gene's germline CDR1 is LGHNA and CDR2 YNFKEQ. The CDR3 bases are TGTGCCAGCAGCCAGGGAGGGGTAAACATTCAGTACTTC. Amino acid sequence: CASSQGGVNIQYF.

The J gene is TRBJ2-7, the V gene TRBV28; a possible D gene is TRBD2 (5 bases). The CDR3 extends over 13 amino acids. Germline assignment: CDR1 MDHEN and CDR2 SYDVKM. Trimming removed 8 bases from V and 2 bases from J, with 13 bases in between. The CDR3 region has the DNA TGTGCCAGCTTCCGAGGGAGCCCCTACGAGCAGTACTTC. It specifies CASFRGSPYEQYF.

This chain joins TRBV19 and TRBJ1-5; D is unresolved. Germline V gene lookup returns CDR1 LNHDA and CDR2 SQIVND (reference sequence). The V end was cut by 5 bases, the J end by 4 bases, with 27 bases between. The CDR3 length is 19 residues. CDR3 in amino acids: CASSATSGLAWRSNQPQHF. The DNA of the CDR3 is TGTGCCAGTAGTGCGACGTCCGGGTTGGCGTGGAGAAGTAATCAGCCCCAGCATTTT.

The J gene is TRBJ2-6, the V gene TRBV5-1; D remains ambiguous. Trimming took 3 bases from V and 0 from J, leaving 19 bases between them. Per the germline V gene, CDR1 is SGHRS and CDR2 is YFSETQ. The CDR3 has 19 residues. CDR3 in DNA: TGCGCCAGCAGCTCAGAAAAAAGTTACAGTAACTCTGGGGCCAACGTCCTGACTTTC. It encodes CASSSEKSYSNSGANVLTF.

This chain links TRBV5-1 with TRBJ2-5; D possibly uses TRBD1 or TRBD2 (6 bases each). V gave up 0 bases and J gave up 0 bases, with 15 bases separating them. Germline CDR1 is SGHRS and CDR2 is YFSETQ. This CDR3 is built from 17 residues. The CDR3 loop is CASSLGVRGLYQETQYF. CDR3 in DNA: TGCGCCAGCAGCTTGGGGGTCAGGGGACTTTACCAAGAGACCCAGTACTTC.

The CDR3 DNA follows: TGTGCCAGCAGCTTATCCGGCAGTAGCACAGATACGCAGTATTTT. As protein: CASSLSGSSTDTQYF. The chain has TRBV7-3 and TRBJ2-3; D unclear. V was clipped by 2 bases and J by 0 bases, with 9 bases between them. The CDR3 sequence is 15 residues long. CDR1 is SGHTA and CDR2 is FQGTGA in the germline V gene.

The rearrangement uses TRBV28 and TRBJ2-7; D remains ambiguous. V was pared by 3 bases and J by 1 base, with 16 bases between. There are 16 residues in the CDR3. Germline CDR1 and CDR2: MDHEN and SYDVKM. Here the CDR3 reads CASSFHLSQPSYEQYF. The CDR3 bases are TGTGCCAGCAGTTTCCACCTTAGTCAGCCATCCTACGAGCAGTACTTC. Combining the CDR3 with reference TRBV28 and TRBJ2-7 gives the whole variable domain DVKVTQSSRYLVKRTGEKVFLECVQDMDHENMFWYRQDPGLGLRLIYFSYDVKMKEKGDIPEGYSVSREKKERFSLILESASTNQTSMYLCASSFHLSQPSYEQYFGPGTRLTVT.

The CDR3 is CASSFGTGGYEQYF. The CDR3 DNA reads TGTGCCAGCAGTTTCGGGACAGGGGGCTACGAGCAGTACTTC. This sequence joins TRBV27 and TRBJ2-7; 11 positions match TRBD1. V shed 3 bases, J shed 3 bases, and the junction held 1 base outside the gene matches. Germline V CDR1 and CDR2: MNHEY, SMNVEV (reference sequence). This CDR3 has 14 amino acids.

This clone came up a few times. This chain uses TRBV5-1 with TRBJ2-3; D gene unclear. The CDR3 sequence is 15 residues long. Germline V gene data show CDR1 as SGHRS and CDR2 as YFSETQ. With 1 base removed from V and 10 bases from J, the gap between germline ends came to 19 bases. The CDR3 nucleotides read TGCGCCAGCAGCTTGCAGAACCACTCCCCGGAGTCGCAGTATTTT. It yields the protein CASSLQNHSPESQYF. Drawing the rest from reference TRBV5-1 and TRBJ2-3, the complete variable domain is KAGVTQTPRYLIKTRGQQVTLSCSPISGHRSVSWYQQTPGQGLQFLFEYFSETQRNKGNFPGRFSGRQFSNSRSEMNVSTLELGDSALYLCASSLQNHSPESQYFGPGTRLTVL.

This clone was found a few times. The rearrangement links TRBV19 to TRBJ2-4; unclear D gene. From germline, CDR1 is LNHDA and CDR2 SQIVND (reference sequence). Trimming took off 4 bases at V and 5 bases at J, with 9 bases between the two ends. CDR3 length: 13 amino acids. CDR3 protein: CASSSDKENIQYF. The DNA of the CDR3 is TGTGCCAGTAGTAGTGACAAGGAAAACATTCAGTACTTC.

The chain uses TRBV11-2 and TRBJ2-7; the D gene could be TRBD1 or TRBD2 (5 bases each). Germline V gene lookup returns CDR1 SGHAT and CDR2 FQNNGV. The CDR3 covers 13 residues. V dropped 2 bases and J dropped 6 bases, with 11 bases sitting between them. CDR3 bases: TGTGCCAGCAGCTTAACCGGGGCGCCCGAGCAGTACTTC. Translating it yields CASSLTGAPEQYF.

The J gene is TRBJ2-7, the V gene TRBV2; TRBD2 matches 7 bases. The CDR3 is 14 residues long. The germline gives CDR1 SNHLY, CDR2 FYNNEI. V gave up 2 bases and J gave up 2 bases; unmatched junction bases: 3. The CDR3 region is CASSERGLPYEQYF. CDR3 sequence (DNA): TGTGCCAGCAGTGAAAGGGGACTACCCTACGAGCAGTACTTC.

The chain has TRBV18 and TRBJ2-3; 7 nucleotides agree with TRBD1. Germline loops: CDR1 KGHSH, CDR2 LQKENI. V shed 8 bases, J shed 0 bases, and the junction held 5 bases outside the gene matches. The CDR3 totals 14 residues. The chain's CDR3 is CASKETGSTDTQYF. The CDR3 DNA is TGTGCCAGCAAGGAGACAGGGAGCACAGATACGCAGTATTTT. The whole variable domain, filled in from reference TRBV18 and TRBJ2-3, reads NAGVMQNPRHLVRRRGQEARLRCSPMKGHSHVYWYRQLPEEGLKFMVYLQKENIIDESGMPKERFSAEFPKEGPSILRIQQVVRGDSAAYFCASKETGSTDTQYFGPGTRLTVL.

V is TRBV11-2 and J is TRBJ2-1, with D possibly TRBD1 on 5 matching bases. Germline V lookup: CDR1 SGHAT, CDR2 FQNNGV. Trimming removed 0 bases at V and 1 base at J, with 19 bases between. The CDR3 extends over 19 amino acids. The CDR3 is CASSLDLMAGRTSYNEQFF. DNA for the CDR3: TGTGCCAGCAGCTTAGATTTGATGGCAGGGCGAACTTCCTACAATGAGCAGTTCTTC.

The V and J genes are TRBV5-4 and TRBJ2-1, with 7 bases lining up with TRBD1. The CDR3 consists of 15 residues. Per the germline V gene, CDR1 is SGHNT and CDR2 is YYREEE (reference sequence). J gave up 3 bases and V 3 bases, and 6 bases lay outside the gene matches. The CDR3 sequence: CASSSRQGGYNEQFF. The CDR3 nucleotides read TGTGCCAGCAGCTCACGACAGGGTGGCTACAATGAGCAGTTCTTC.

The CDR3: CASSPSRTGGIVETQYF. The CDR3, as DNA: TGTGCCAGCAGCCCCAGCAGGACAGGGGGAATCGTGGAGACCCAGTACTTC. The rearrangement joins TRBV5-6 to TRBJ2-5; 10 nucleotides agree with TRBD1. J lost 5 bases, V lost 4 bases, and 14 bases had no gene match. Germline lookup yields CDR1 SGHDT and CDR2 YYEEEE. The CDR3 is made up of 17 amino acids.